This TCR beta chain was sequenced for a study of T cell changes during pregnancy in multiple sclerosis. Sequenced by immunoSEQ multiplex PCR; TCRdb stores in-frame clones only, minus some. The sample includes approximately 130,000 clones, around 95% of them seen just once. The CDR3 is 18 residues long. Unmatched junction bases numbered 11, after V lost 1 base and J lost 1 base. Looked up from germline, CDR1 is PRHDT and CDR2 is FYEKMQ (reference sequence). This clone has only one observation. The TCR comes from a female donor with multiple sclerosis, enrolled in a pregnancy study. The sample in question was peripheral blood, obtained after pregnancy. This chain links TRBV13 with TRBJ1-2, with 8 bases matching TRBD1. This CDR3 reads CASSLAGQGLLNNYGYTF. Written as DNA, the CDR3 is TGTGCCAGCAGCTTAGCCGGACAGGGACTTCTTAATAACTATGGCTACACCTTC.